This TCR beta chain was obtained from a study of T cell clones after liver transplantation. Study in general: A pre-transplant mixed lymphocyte reaction with TCRbeta sequencing defined graft-donor-reactive clones followed in post-transplant blood. Until 12-24 months post-transplant, subjects got standard immunosuppression and no induction.

Turning to this clone: What it binds is unknown.

Thawed unstimulated PBMCs were FACS-sorted by CD3, CD4 and CD8 into two populations. Study-level findings and limits: Donor-reactive sequences fell more than third party-reactive ones, suggesting partial deletion.

This CDR3 contains 16 residues. V lost 4 bases, J lost 1 base, and 6 bases stayed unmatched. CDR1 and CDR2 from the germline V gene are SGHAT and FQDESV (reference sequence). The data were produced by immunoSEQ multiplex PCR, yet TCRdb's version contains in-frame clones alone and is incomplete. The sample carries under 35,000 clones, about 94% recorded once. The sequenced sample was CD8+ T cells from blood, obtained 12 months after liver transplant. The source is a human patient who received a liver transplant. The graft donor may have given rise to some T cells. The chain carries TRBV11-1 and TRBJ2-2; 7 nucleotides agree with TRBD2. This chain's CDR3 is CASSSPERENTGELFF. The CDR3 DNA is TGTGCCAGCAGCTCCCCTGAGCGGGAGAACACCGGGGAGCTGTTTTTT.